This T cell receptor (beta chain) comes out of a study of regulatory T cells in long-lasting Graves disease. Stated time point: persistent/refractory GD, antithyroid drugs over 5 years with positive TRAb. The TCR library was made from RNA that had been extracted from PBMCs in TRIzol. Per germline, CDR1 SQVTM and CDR2 ANQGSEA. Trimming pared 5 bases from V and 4 bases from J, leaving 14 bases between. This CDR3 is 13 amino acids long. Library construction for TCR beta used iRepertoire HTBI primers and Arm-PCR of CDR3 regions. TCRdb analysed the multiplex PCR reads with MiXCR anew, one entry per CDR3 protein. The sample has more than 650,000 distinct CDR3 sequences, around 30% seen once. This clonotype was detected only a few times.

The source material was peripheral blood mononuclear cells (PBMCs), sampled when the disease was refractory, from a patient treated with antithyroid drugs. This sequence joins TRBV29-1 and TRBJ1-1; a weak D match, TRBD1 (5 bases). This clonotype originated in a female donor with Graves disease. CDR3 in amino acids: CSVLRQLGTEAFF. In nucleotides, the CDR3 is TGCAGCGTTCTGCGACAGTTGGGCACTGAAGCTTTCTTT.